Presented here are 30 T cell receptor beta chains from one specimen sequenced in a study of T cell responses to AZD1222 COVID-19 vaccine. Here immunoSEQ multiplex PCR was the method, and the copy in TCRdb shows in-frame clones only, minus some. The sample carries tens of thousands of clones, nearly 90% recorded once. Here the sequenced sample was peripheral blood, taken 28 days after the second AZD1222 dose. The receptors originated from an adult who received the AZD1222 COVID-19 vaccine.

The V call is TRBV6-6, the J call TRBJ1-5; D is undetermined. Germline values: CDR1 MNHNY, CDR2 SVGAGI (reference sequence). V lost 4 bases and J lost 0, with 13 bases in between. This CDR3 has 16 residues. The CDR3 DNA reads as TGTGCCAGCAGTTCCCGAGGAAGGAATAGCAATCAGCCCCAGCATTTT. This translates into CASSSRGRNSNQPQHF.

V usage is TRBV6-5 and J usage is TRBJ2-5, with D possibly TRBD2 on 5 matching bases. This CDR3 is built from 14 residues. Germline-derived CDR1 and CDR2 are MNHEY and SVGAGI. V lost 11 bases and J lost 4, with 20 bases in between. CDR3 sequence (DNA): TGTGCCGGACTCAGCTGGGGTCTCGGAGAGACCCAGTACTTC. Residues: CAGLSWGLGETQYF.

The rearrangement links TRBV6-5 to TRBJ1-2, with 10 bases aligning to TRBD1. The CDR3 is 14 residues long. Germline-derived CDR1 and CDR2 are MNHEY and SVGAGI. V was clipped by 3 bases and J by 7 bases; unmatched bases: 5. The CDR3 region has the DNA TGTGCCAGCAGTTATTCCCGGACAGGGGGTGGCTACACCTTC. It encodes CASSYSRTGGGYTF.

The chain has TRBV6-2 or TRBV6-3 and TRBJ1-4; tentative D call: TRBD1 (6 bases). The CDR3 totals 16 residues. Germline lookup yields CDR1 MNHEY and CDR2 SVGEGT. V gave up 5 bases and J gave up 7 bases, with 20 bases separating them. The CDR3, as DNA: TGTGCCAGCAGTGAGGGGCCAGGGGCTGAATCTGAAAAACTGTTTTTT. Translated, it gives CASSEGPGAESEKLFF.

This clone has more than one count but fewer than ten. V is TRBV3-1 (or the pseudogene TRBV3-2) and J is TRBJ2-1; 12 nucleotides match TRBD2. After removal of 0 bases from V and 4 bases from J, the junction contained 7 bases not matched to a gene. The CDR3 extends over 18 amino acids. Per the germline V gene, CDR1 is LGHDT and CDR2 is YNNKEL (reference sequence). CDR3 DNA sequence: TGTGCCAGCAGCCAAGATAGGCTAGCGGGAGGGCCTTACAATGAGCAGTTCTTC. Translation gives CASSQDRLAGGPYNEQFF.

This chain joins TRBV24-1 and TRBJ2-3, with 7 bases identical to TRBD1. Germline V gene lookup returns CDR1 KGHDR and CDR2 SFDVKD. After removal of 4 bases from V and 0 bases from J, the junction contained 9 bases not matched to a gene. This CDR3 has 17 amino acids. CDR3 in amino acids: CATSDSGTATSTDTQYF. The CDR3 region has the DNA TGTGCCACCAGTGACTCAGGGACAGCGACAAGCACAGATACGCAGTATTTT.

This clone has only one observation. The gene calls are TRBV5-1 and TRBJ2-5; D call uncertain. CDR1 is SGHRS, CDR2 YFSETQ, per germline. The V and J ends lost 2 bases and 2 bases respectively, with 13 bases between them. The CDR3 runs 15 residues. CDR3 region: CASSLLAQSQETQYF. DNA for the CDR3: TGCGCCAGCAGCTTACTCGCACAGTCGCAAGAGACCCAGTACTTC.

V gene TRBV6-5 combines with J gene TRBJ1-2, with 9 bases matching TRBD1. V was pared by 2 bases and J by 5 bases, with 6 bases of the junction left unmatched. Germline V gene data show CDR1 as MNHEY and CDR2 as SVGAGI. This CDR3 contains 15 residues. The CDR3 is CASSYRGTGQYGYTF. The CDR3 DNA follows: TGTGCCAGCAGTTACCGGGGGACAGGGCAGTATGGCTACACCTTC.

V and J are TRBV24-1 and TRBJ2-5; either TRBD1 or TRBD2 may fit D (5 bases each). The germline CDR1 and CDR2 sequences are KGHDR and SFDVKD. Trimming cost V 6 bases and J 4 bases, with 11 bases left between them. This CDR3 region has 13 residues. The CDR3 DNA sequence: TGTGCCACCAGTAATGGGGGAATAGAGACCCAGTACTTC. As protein: CATSNGGIETQYF.

The V and J genes are TRBV27 and TRBJ1-2; the D is unclear. Germline V CDR1 and CDR2: MNHEY, SMNVEV (reference sequence). V was shortened by 6 bases and J by 4 bases, with 9 bases between the two germline ends. The CDR3 extends over 12 amino acids. Written as DNA, the CDR3 is TGTGCCAGCAGCCGGCAACCCTATGGCTACACCTTC. It translates to CASSRQPYGYTF.

The chain couples TRBV10-3 to TRBJ1-5; 12 nucleotides align to TRBD1. The CDR3 is 14 amino acids. Per the germline V gene, CDR1 is ENHRY and CDR2 is SYGVKD. V trimming: 6 bases; J trimming: 6 bases; junction bases outside the gene matches: 3. Written as DNA, the CDR3 is TGTGCCATCAGGGGGACAGGGGGCGGTCAGCCCCAGCATTTT. The encoded protein is CAIRGTGGGQPQHF.

The rearrangement joins TRBV7-9 to TRBJ2-3, with 8 bases identical to TRBD2. Germline lookup yields CDR1 SEHNR and CDR2 FQNEAQ (reference sequence). With 10 bases clipped from V and 4 bases from J, the junction kept 10 bases outside the gene matches. The CDR3 runs to 14 residues. CDR3 sequence: CATGGGGTADTQYF. CDR3 coding DNA: TGTGCCACCGGGGGGGGCGGGACGGCAGATACGCAGTATTTT.

The chain has TRBV24-1 and TRBJ1-2; tentative D call: TRBD1 (5 bases). Trimming left V 4 bases short and J 5 bases short, with 13 bases between. Looked up from germline, CDR1 is KGHDR and CDR2 is SFDVKD. The CDR3 length is 14 residues. The CDR3 spells CATSDGGMAYGYTF. CDR3 nucleotides: TGTGCCACCAGTGACGGGGGGATGGCGTATGGCTACACCTTC.

In DNA form, the CDR3 reads TGTGCCAGCAGTCCAGAGCTCAGGAGCTCCTACGAGCAGTACTTC. It is translated as CASSPELRSSYEQYF. This rearrangement joins TRBV6-6 to TRBJ2-7; unclear D gene. The length of the CDR3 is 15 residues. CDR1 is MNHNY, CDR2 SVGAGI, per germline (reference sequence). V was trimmed by 5 bases and J by 0 bases, leaving 14 bases between them.

The rearrangement links TRBV2 to TRBJ1-3; 9 positions match TRBD1. V lost 5 bases, J lost 4 bases, and 12 bases stayed unmatched. This CDR3 is built from 17 residues. CDR1 is SNHLY and CDR2 is FYNNEI in the germline V gene. The CDR3 sequence: CASSPGQGLTGGNTIYF. The CDR3, as DNA: TGTGCCAGCAGTCCCGGACAGGGGCTAACGGGAGGAAACACCATATATTTT.

This chain links TRBV5-8 with TRBJ1-5, with D possibly TRBD1 on 6 matching bases. Per germline, CDR1 SGHTS and CDR2 YDEGEE. The CDR3 sequence is 14 residues long. Trimming pared 0 bases from V and 3 bases from J, leaving 7 bases between. The chain's CDR3 is CASSLGDNNQPQHF. DNA of the CDR3: TGTGCCAGCAGCTTGGGGGACAACAATCAGCCCCAGCATTTT.

The J gene is TRBJ1-6, the V gene TRBV28; D may be TRBD1 (5 bases). This CDR3 has 14 residues. Between the trimmed V and J ends, which lost 7 bases and 7 bases, there was a span of 14 bases. The germline V gene encodes CDR1 MDHEN and CDR2 SYDVKM. CDR3 loop: CASTPARGNSPLHF. Written as DNA, the CDR3 is TGTGCCAGCACGCCCGCAAGGGGCAATTCACCCCTCCACTTT.

The V gene is TRBV5-4, the J gene TRBJ2-5, with D hard to call. The CDR3 extends over 14 amino acids. Germline CDR1 and CDR2: SGHNT and YYREEE (reference sequence). V was cut by 1 base and J by 4 bases, with 11 bases left in between. The CDR3 loop reads CASSLLSWGETQYF. Here the CDR3 DNA reads TGTGCCAGCAGCTTGTTGTCATGGGGAGAGACCCAGTACTTC.

This chain's CDR3 is CASSPWASQPQHF. The CDR3 DNA follows: TGTGCCAGCAGCCCCTGGGCATCTCAGCCCCAGCATTTT. The chain has TRBV5-6 and TRBJ1-5; D call uncertain. CDR1 is SGHDT, CDR2 YYEEEE, per germline. CDR3 length: 13 amino acids. Trimming stripped 4 bases from V and 6 bases from J, with 11 bases between.

CDR3 DNA sequence: TGTGCCTTAGGTGGAAACACCATATATTTT. Translating it yields CALGGNTIYF. The V call is TRBV28, the J call TRBJ1-3; D gene uncertain. CDR1 and CDR2 from the germline V gene are MDHEN and SYDVKM. The V end lost 11 bases, the J end lost 3 bases, and 5 bases lay between the germline ends. This CDR3 spans 10 amino acids.

V usage is TRBV27 and J usage is TRBJ2-3, with 7 nucleotides matching TRBD2. The CDR3 sequence is 15 residues long. Germline CDR1 reads MNHEY; CDR2 reads SMNVEV (reference sequence). The ends lost 4 bases at V and 5 bases at J; junction bases unmatched: 9. CDR3 protein: CASSSWRESIDTQYF. CDR3 nucleotides: TGTGCCAGCAGTTCCTGGCGGGAGTCCATAGATACGCAGTATTTT.

The chain recombines TRBV14 with TRBJ1-6; maybe TRBD1 (5 bases). Trimming stripped 0 bases from V and 3 bases from J, with 6 bases between. CDR1 and CDR2 (germline): SGHDN, FVKESK. There are 15 residues in the CDR3. CDR3 nucleotides: TGTGCCAGCAGCCAAGAAGGGGACTATAATTCACCCCTCCACTTT. It codes for CASSQEGDYNSPLHF. Variable domain in full (rest from reference TRBV14 and TRBJ1-6): EAGVTQFPSHSVIEKGQTVTLRCDPISGHDNLYWYRRVMGKEIKFLLHFVKESKQDESGMPNNRFLAERTGGTYSTLKVQPAELEDSGVYFCASSQEGDYNSPLHFGNGTRLTVT.

The chain has TRBV5-1 and TRBJ2-3; a possible D gene is TRBD2 (6 bases). Trimming removed 4 bases from V and 0 bases from J, with 15 bases in between. The CDR3 extends over 16 amino acids. Germline V gene sequence: CDR1 SGHRS, CDR2 YFSETQ. The CDR3 nucleotides are TGCGCCAGCAGCCTGGGGACTCTGACTAGCACAGATACGCAGTATTTT. Its translation: CASSLGTLTSTDTQYF.

The CDR3 loop is CASSGEYEQYF. DNA for the CDR3: TGTGCCAGCTCCGGAGAGTACGAGCAGTACTTC. The chain combines TRBV18 with TRBJ2-7, with D hard to call. Germline lookup yields CDR1 KGHSH and CDR2 LQKENI. This CDR3 comprises 11 residues. Trimming left V 6 bases short and J 4 bases short, with 7 bases between.

This rearrangement joins TRBV5-6 to TRBJ1-4; 7 bases are shared with TRBD1. The V and J ends lost 4 bases and 4 bases, in that order; junction bases with no gene match: 13. Per the germline V gene, CDR1 is SGHDT and CDR2 is YYEEEE. The CDR3 extends over 17 amino acids. The DNA of the CDR3 is TGTGCCAGCAGCCCCCGCGGGACAGCTCCCTTTAATGAAAAACTGTTTTTT. It translates to CASSPRGTAPFNEKLFF. The full variable domain, in which reference TRBV5-6 and TRBJ1-4 provide the parts outside the CDR3, is DAGVTQSPTHLIKTRGQQVTLRCSPKSGHDTVSWYQQALGQGPQFIFQYYEEEERQRGNFPDRFSGHQFPNYSSELNVNALLLGDSALYLCASSPRGTAPFNEKLFFGSGTQLSVL.

The chain has TRBV4-2 and TRBJ2-7; possibly TRBD1 or TRBD2 for D (5 bases each). The CDR3 loop spans 14 amino acids. V was cut by 0 bases and J by 7 bases, with 13 bases left in between. Germline V CDR1 and CDR2: LGHNA, YNFKEQ. CDR3 amino acids: CASSQDRGADEQYF. The CDR3 DNA reads TGTGCCAGCAGCCAAGATAGGGGAGCGGATGAGCAGTACTTC.

Only a few counts were recorded for this clone. V gene TRBV6-1 combines with J gene TRBJ1-5; possibly TRBD1 for D (5 bases). This CDR3 spans 13 amino acids. Germline V CDR1 and CDR2: MNHNS, SASEGT. The V gene lost 3 bases and the J gene lost 7 bases, with 10 bases spanning the gap. The chain's CDR3 is CASSEAGRQPQHF. The CDR3, as DNA: TGTGCCAGCAGTGAGGCAGGGCGGCAGCCCCAGCATTTT.

The chain joins TRBV7-3 to TRBJ2-3; D is perhaps TRBD2 (5 bases). The V gene's germline CDR1 is SGHTA and CDR2 FQGTGA. The CDR3 extends over 15 amino acids. With 0 bases removed from V and 2 bases from J, the gap between germline ends came to 9 bases. CDR3 sequence: CASSLTRADTDTQYF. For the CDR3, the DNA is TGTGCCAGCAGCTTAACGAGGGCAGACACAGATACGCAGTATTTT.

CDR3 residues: CASRTGANYGYTF. The DNA for the CDR3 is TGTGCCAGCAGAACAGGGGCTAACTATGGCTACACCTTC. V and J are TRBV12-3 or TRBV12-4 and TRBJ1-2, with 7 bases fitting TRBD1. CDR3 size: 13 residues. Unmatched junction bases numbered 1, after V lost 6 bases and J lost 0 bases.

The chain has TRBV30 and TRBJ1-4; a possible D gene is TRBD1 (6 bases). CDR1 is GTSNPN, CDR2 SVGIG, per germline (reference sequence). CDR3 size: 14 residues. The CDR3 reads CAGSGQGFSEKLFF. The CDR3 DNA reads as TGTGCTGGATCCGGGCAGGGGTTTAGCGAAAAACTGTTTTTT. Filled out from reference TRBV30 and TRBJ1-4, the complete variable domain reads SQTIHQWPATLVQPVGSPLSLECTVEGTSNPNLYWYRQAAGRGLQLLFYSVGIGQISSEVPQNLSASRPQDRQFILSSKKLLLSDSGFYLCAGSGQGFSEKLFFGSGTQLSVL.